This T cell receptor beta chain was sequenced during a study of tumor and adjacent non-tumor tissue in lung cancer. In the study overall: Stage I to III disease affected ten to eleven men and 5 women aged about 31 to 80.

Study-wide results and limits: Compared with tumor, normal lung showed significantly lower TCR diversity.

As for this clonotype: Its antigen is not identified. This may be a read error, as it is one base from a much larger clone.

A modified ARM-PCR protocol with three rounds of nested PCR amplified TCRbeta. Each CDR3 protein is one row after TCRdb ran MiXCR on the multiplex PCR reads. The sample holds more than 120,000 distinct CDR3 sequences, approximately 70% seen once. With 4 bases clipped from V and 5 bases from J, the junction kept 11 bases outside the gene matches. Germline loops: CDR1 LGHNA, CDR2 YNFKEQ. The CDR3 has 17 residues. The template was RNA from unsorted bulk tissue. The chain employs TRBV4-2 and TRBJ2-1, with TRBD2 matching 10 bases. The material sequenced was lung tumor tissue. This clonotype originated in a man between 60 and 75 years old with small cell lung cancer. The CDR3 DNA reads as TGTGCCAGCAGCCGAGATGGCGCTAGCGGGAGTAACAATGAGCAGTTCTTC. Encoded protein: CASSRDGASGSNNEQFF.